This T cell receptor beta chain was identified during a study of PD-1 blockade in classical Hodgkin lymphoma. All patients experienced relapse after autologous stem cell transplantation, and brentuximab vedotin exposure was variable. V was clipped by 0 bases and J by 7 bases; unmatched bases: 3. From germline, CDR1 is MRHNA and CDR2 SNTAGT. This CDR3 has 15 amino acids. This clone was recorded a few times. Clones were read by immunoSEQ multiplex PCR, and TCRdb kept only the in-frame ones, dropping some. The sample lists 30,000 or so clones, roughly four fifths occurring once. The source is a human donor with classical Hodgkin lymphoma. This chain uses TRBV6-4 with TRBJ2-1, with TRBD2 matching over 10 bases. The sequencing here drew on peripheral blood mononuclear cells (PBMCs), taken at baseline. This CDR3 reads CASSDSSGGANEQFF. In DNA form, the CDR3 reads TGTGCCAGCAGTGACTCAAGCGGGGGGGCTAATGAGCAGTTCTTC.